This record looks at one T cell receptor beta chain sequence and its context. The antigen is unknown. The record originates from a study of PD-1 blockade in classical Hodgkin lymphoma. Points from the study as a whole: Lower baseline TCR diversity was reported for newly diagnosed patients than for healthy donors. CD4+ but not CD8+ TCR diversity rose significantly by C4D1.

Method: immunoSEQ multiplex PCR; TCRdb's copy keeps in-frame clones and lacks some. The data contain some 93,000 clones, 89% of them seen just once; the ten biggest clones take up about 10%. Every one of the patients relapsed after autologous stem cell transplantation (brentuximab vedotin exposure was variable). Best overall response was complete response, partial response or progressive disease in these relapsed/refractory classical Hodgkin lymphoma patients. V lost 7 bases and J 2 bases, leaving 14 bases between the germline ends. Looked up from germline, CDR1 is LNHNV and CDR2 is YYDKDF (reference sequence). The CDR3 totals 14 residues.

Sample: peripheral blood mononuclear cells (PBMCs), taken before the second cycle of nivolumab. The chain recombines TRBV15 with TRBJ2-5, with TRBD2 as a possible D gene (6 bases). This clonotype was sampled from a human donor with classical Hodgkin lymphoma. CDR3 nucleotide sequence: TGTGCCACCACATCGGGGGACCGGCAAGAGACCCAGTACTTC. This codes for CATTSGDRQETQYF.